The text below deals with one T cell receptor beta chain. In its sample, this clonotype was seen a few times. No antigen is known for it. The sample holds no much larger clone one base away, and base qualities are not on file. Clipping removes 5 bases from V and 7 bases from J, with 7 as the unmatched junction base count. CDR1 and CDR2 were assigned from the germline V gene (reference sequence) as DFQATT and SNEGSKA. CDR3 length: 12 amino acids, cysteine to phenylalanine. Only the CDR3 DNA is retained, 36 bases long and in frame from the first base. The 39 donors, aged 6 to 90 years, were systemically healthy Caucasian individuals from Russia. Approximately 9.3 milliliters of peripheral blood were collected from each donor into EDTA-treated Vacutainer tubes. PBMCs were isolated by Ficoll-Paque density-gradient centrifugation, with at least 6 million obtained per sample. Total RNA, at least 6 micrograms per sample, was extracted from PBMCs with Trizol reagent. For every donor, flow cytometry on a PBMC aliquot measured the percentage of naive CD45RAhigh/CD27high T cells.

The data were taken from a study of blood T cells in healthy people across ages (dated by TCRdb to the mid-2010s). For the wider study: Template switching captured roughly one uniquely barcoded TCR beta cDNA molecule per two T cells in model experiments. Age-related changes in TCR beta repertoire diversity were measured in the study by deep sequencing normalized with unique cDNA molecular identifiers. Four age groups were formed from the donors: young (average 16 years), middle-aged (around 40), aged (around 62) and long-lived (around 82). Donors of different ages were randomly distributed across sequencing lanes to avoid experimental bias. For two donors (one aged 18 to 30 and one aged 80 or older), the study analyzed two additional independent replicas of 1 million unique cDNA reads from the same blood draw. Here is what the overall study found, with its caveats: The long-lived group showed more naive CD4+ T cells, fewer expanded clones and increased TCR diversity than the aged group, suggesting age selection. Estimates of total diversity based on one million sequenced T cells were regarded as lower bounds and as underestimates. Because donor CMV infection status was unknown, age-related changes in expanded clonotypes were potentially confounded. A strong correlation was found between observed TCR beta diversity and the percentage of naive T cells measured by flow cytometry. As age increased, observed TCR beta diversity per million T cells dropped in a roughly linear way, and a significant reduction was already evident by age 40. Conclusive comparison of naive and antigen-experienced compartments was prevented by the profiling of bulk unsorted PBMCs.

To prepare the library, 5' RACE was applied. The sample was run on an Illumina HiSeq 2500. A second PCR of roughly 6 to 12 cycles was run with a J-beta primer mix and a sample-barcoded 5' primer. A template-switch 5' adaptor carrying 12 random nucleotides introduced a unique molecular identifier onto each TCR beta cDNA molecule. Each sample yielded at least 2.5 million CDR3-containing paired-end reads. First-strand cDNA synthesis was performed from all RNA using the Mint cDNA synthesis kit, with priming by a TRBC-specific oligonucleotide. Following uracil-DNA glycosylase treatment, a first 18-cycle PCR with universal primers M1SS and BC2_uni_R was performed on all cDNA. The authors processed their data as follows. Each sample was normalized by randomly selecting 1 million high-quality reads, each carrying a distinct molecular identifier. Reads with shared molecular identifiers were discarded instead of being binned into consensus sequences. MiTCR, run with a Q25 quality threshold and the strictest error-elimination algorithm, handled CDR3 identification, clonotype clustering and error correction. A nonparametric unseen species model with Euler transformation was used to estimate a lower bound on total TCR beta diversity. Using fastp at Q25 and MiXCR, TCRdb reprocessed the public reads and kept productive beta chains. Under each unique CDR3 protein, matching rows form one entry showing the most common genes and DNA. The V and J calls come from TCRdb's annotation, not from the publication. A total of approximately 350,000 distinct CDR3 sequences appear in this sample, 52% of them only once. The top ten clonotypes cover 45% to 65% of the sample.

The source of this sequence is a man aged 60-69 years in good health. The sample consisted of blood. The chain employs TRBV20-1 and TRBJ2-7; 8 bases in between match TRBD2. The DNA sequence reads TGCAGTGCTCCCAAAGGCGGGGGGGAGCAGTACTTC. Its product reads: CSAPKGGGEQYF.